This T cell receptor (beta chain) was sequenced in a study of graft-versus-host responses after intestinal transplantation. TCRdb keeps only in-frame clones here, not all; method: immunoSEQ multiplex PCR. Among around 15,000 clones listed, over 75% were seen once. The CDR3 sequence is 17 residues long. V dropped 3 bases and J dropped 0; count of bases not matched to a gene: 6. Germline V gene lookup returns CDR1 SGDLS and CDR2 YYNGEE. This receptor was taken from a human patient who received an intestinal transplant, so some T cells may come from the graft donor. The V gene is TRBV9, the J gene TRBJ1-4; 9 bases map to TRBD1. Material: bone marrow, obtained around 120 days after intestinal transplantation. CDR3 residues: CASSGRTGDSTNEKLFF. The CDR3 nucleotides read TGTGCCAGCAGCGGACGGACAGGGGACTCAACTAATGAAAAACTGTTTTTT.